This TCR beta chain emerged from a study of OX40 agonist ivuxolimab in advanced cancers. Study-level information: Ivuxolimab, an antibody acting as an agonist of OX40 (CD134), was used to treat patients. Partial responses were achieved by three patients, of whom one had hepatocellular carcinoma and two had cutaneous melanoma.

This clone was seen a handful of times. Cycle 7 day 1, cycle 4 day 1, and baseline were the timepoints at which blood was sampled. Sequenced by immunoSEQ multiplex PCR; TCRdb stores in-frame clones only, minus some. Among 65,000 to 85,000 clones listed, 93% were seen once. Sequenced material: CD4+ or CD8+ T cells sorted from blood, taken in a trial of the OX40 agonist ivuxolimab. This sequence was found in an adult with an advanced solid tumor such as melanoma, head and neck, liver or kidney cancer.

This CDR3 reads CASTPGLGWSGYTF. For the CDR3, the DNA is TGTGCCAGCACCCCAGGGCTGGGCTGGAGCGGCTACACCTTC. The chain has TRBV28 and TRBJ1-2, with a tentative D call TRBD1 (5 bases). V was shortened by 7 bases and J by 8 bases, with 20 bases between the two germline ends. The germline CDR1 and CDR2 sequences are MDHEN and SYDVKM. The CDR3 contains 14 residues.